This T cell receptor beta chain was captured in a study of shared clonotypes between healthy human individuals (dated by TCRdb to between 2020 and 2021). With regard to the full study: The cohort comprised a couple of women and three men aged 18 to 49 years. For each donor, three plates each were used for CD4 naive and CD4 memory, two plates were used for CD8 naive, and one plate was used for CD8 memory. To increase sequencing depth and limit assay-specific biases, different laboratories used diverse techniques to prepare libraries and sequence TCR repertoires. To estimate repertoire size and how much clonotype sharing occurs between individuals, the study deeply sequenced the blood TCR repertoires of roughly 5 healthy adults. Per donor, leukapheresis produced somewhere between about 0.8 and 9.5 billion PBMCs. General conclusions and limits of the study: Because the study included a small number of donors, the genetic and exposure-history diversity represented was limited. Clonotypes shared by all four sorted-subset donors showed higher generation probabilities than non-shared clonotypes. Even with the large sequencing depth, rarefaction of the sorted-subset datasets indicated that sequencing was incomplete. Pairwise subsampling indicated that sequencing depth was expected to affect the degree of clonotype sharing among donors. Sampling was restricted to blood, and TCR repertoires in tissue are likely to differ from TCR repertoires in blood. Roughly 5.2% of naive CD4, 3.5% of naive CD8, 2.3% of memory CD4, and 0.35% to 0.5% of memory CD8 clonotypes were shared across a few donors. Larger estimated clonotype richness was generally found for naive subsets than for memory subsets.

Using the deep immunoSEQ assay, multiplex PCR amplified TCR CDR3 regions from genomic DNA. Extracted genomic DNA from each cell subset was distributed evenly across all wells of several immunoSEQ 96-well plates, and each plate was treated as a replicate. For sorted subsets, each replicate PCR was loaded with approximately 200 ng genomic DNA, equivalent to 25,000 to 30,000 T cell genomes. Purified libraries were measured with a Qubit 3.0 fluorometer, size-checked on a Bioanalyzer 2100, and measured again with the KAPA Library Quantification kit. Every immunoSEQ 96-well plate was sequenced on a separate single-read 150-cycle Illumina NextSeq 550 flow cell. From the authors' description of their analysis: Because only junctional sequences without quality scores were contained in the immunoSEQ output, filtering matching that applied to full-length reads could not be performed. Sequences were annotated with PyIR, a Python wrapper for IgBLAST v1.9, using IMGT germline references to assign V/J genes and CDR3. Any read was removed if the V/J assignment was weak (E-value above 1e-6), the CDR3 was missing, or the read contained stop codons, out-of-frame junctions, or ambiguous translated residues. V3J clonotypes were defined by identical inferred V gene, J gene, and CDR3 amino acid sequence. Percentage overlap between repertoires was calculated by dividing the number of shared unique clonotypes by the size of the smaller repertoire. Repertoire richness was assessed with RTK rarefaction, the Chao1 estimator, and Recon v2.1 estimates of unobserved clonotypes. OLGA was used to compute generation probabilities for all TCRbeta clonotypes that the gDNA method yielded from a handful of donors. This immuneACCESS table, as held by TCRdb, lists in-frame sequences with V and J called but not all clones. Of the missing ones, under half trace to an unresolved V gene in checked studies; the others have no known cause. That table is the source of V, J and clone size, and D and trimming were worked out from the DNA. The table for this sample lists 780,000 or so clones; roughly two thirds of them were counted only once. 1.8% of the sample goes to the ten largest clones.

As concerns this clone: Its binding antigen is unknown. It has no much larger one-base neighbor in the sample; base qualities were not kept.

The donors were healthy, HIV-negative adults who had no recently reported acute infections or vaccinations. Every donor was a Caucasian adult residing in Nashville, Tennessee, USA. CD4+ T cells were enriched through magnetic negative selection, after which naive cells were positively selected on CD45RA and the remaining negative fraction served as the memory subset. After blood collection by leukapheresis, PBMCs were isolated using Ficoll-Histopaque density gradient centrifugation and then cryopreserved in the vapor phase of liquid nitrogen. Purity and quantity of every magnetically sorted T cell population were checked by analytical flow cytometry. Each sorted fraction had its genomic DNA isolated and then quantified by UV absorbance on a Nanodrop 2000c. The sample taken for sequencing was memory CD4+ T cells sorted from blood. According to the study, the label for this sample's cell subset or site signals: CD45RA-negative fraction. This TCR was sampled from a woman between 25 and 40 years old in good health.

The sequenced DNA is TGCGCCAGCAGCCAAAATCTAGCGAGCACAGATACGCAGTATTTT. Translated, this is CASSQNLASTDTQYF. Here the chain combines TRBV4-1 and TRBJ2-3; the D gene is perhaps TRBD2, from 6 matching bases. The germline V gene specifies MGHRA as CDR1 and YSYEKL as CDR2. The V and J ends are trimmed by 2 bases and 0 bases, leaving 9 bases between them. The CDR3 sequence holds 15 residues, the cysteine and phenylalanine included. Left in the record is the CDR3 DNA by itself, 45 bases read in frame from the first base.